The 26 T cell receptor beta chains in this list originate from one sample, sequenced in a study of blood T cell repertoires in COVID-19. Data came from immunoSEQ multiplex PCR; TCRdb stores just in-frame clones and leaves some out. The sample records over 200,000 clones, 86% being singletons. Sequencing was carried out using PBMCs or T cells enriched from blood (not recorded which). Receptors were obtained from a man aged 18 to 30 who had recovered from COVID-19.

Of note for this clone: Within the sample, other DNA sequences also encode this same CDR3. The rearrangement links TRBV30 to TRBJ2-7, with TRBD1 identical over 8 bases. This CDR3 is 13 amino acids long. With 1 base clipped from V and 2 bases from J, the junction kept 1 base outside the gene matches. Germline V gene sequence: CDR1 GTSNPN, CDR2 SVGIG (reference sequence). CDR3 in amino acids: CAWSGTGTYEQYF. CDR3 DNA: TGTGCCTGGAGTGGGACAGGGACCTACGAGCAGTACTTC.

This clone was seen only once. Written as DNA, the CDR3 is TGTGCCAGCAGCCAGGGACAGAACTATGGCTACACCTTC. This sequence encodes CASSQGQNYGYTF. The chain is built from TRBV7-8 and TRBJ1-2; TRBD1 matches at 7 bases. The CDR3 runs to 13 residues. The ends lost 5 bases at V and 2 bases at J; junction bases unmatched: 2. Germline V gene data show CDR1 as SGHVS and CDR2 as FQNEAQ.

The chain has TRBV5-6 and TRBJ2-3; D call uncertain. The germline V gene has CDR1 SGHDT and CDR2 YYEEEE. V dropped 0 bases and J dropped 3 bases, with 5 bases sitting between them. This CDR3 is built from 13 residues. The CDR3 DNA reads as TGTGCCAGCAGCTTGGCTTCGACAGATACGCAGTATTTT. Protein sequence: CASSLASTDTQYF.

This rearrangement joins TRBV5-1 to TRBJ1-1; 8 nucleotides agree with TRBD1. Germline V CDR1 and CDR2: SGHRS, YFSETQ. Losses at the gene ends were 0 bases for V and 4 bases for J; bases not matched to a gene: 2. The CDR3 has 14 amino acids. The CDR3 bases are TGCGCCAGCAGCTTGGGACAGGGGATCACTGAAGCTTTCTTT. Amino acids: CASSLGQGITEAFF.

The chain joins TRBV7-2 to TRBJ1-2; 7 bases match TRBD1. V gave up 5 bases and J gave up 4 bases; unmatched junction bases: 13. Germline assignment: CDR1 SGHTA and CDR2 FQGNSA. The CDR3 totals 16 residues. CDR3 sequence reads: CASSINPRQGGYGYTF. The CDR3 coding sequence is TGTGCCAGCAGCATCAACCCGAGACAGGGTGGCTATGGCTACACCTTC. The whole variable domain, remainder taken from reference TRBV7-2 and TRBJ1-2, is GAGVSQSPSNKVTEKGKDVELRCDPISGHTALYWYRQSLGQGLEFLIYFQGNSAPDKSGLPSDRFSAERTGGSVSTLTIQRTQQEDSAVYLCASSINPRQGGYGYTFGSGTRLTVV.

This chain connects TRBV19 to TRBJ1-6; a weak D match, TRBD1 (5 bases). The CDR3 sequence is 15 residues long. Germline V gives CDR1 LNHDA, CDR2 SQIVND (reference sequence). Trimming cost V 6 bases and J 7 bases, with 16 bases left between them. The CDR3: CASSPPGGMNSPLHF. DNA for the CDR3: TGTGCCAGTAGCCCGCCGGGGGGTATGAATTCACCCCTCCACTTT.

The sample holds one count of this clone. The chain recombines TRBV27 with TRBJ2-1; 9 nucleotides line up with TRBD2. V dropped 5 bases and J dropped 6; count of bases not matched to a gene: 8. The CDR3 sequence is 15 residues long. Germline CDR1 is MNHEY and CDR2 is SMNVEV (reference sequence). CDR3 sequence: CASSLSGSGVNEQFF. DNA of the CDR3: TGTGCCAGCAGTCTTAGCGGGAGTGGGGTCAATGAGCAGTTCTTC.

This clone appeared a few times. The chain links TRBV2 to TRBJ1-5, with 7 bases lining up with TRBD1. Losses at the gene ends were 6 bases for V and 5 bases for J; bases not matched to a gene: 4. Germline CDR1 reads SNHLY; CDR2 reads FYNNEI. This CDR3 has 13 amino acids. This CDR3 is CASRTGRYQPQHF. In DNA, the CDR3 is TGTGCCAGCAGGACAGGGCGCTATCAGCCCCAGCATTTT.

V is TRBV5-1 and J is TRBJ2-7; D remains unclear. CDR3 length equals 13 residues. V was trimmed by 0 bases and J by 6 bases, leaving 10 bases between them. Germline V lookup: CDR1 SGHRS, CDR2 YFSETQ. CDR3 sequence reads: CASSLAPMAEQYF. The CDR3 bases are TGCGCCAGCAGCTTGGCCCCCATGGCCGAGCAGTACTTC.

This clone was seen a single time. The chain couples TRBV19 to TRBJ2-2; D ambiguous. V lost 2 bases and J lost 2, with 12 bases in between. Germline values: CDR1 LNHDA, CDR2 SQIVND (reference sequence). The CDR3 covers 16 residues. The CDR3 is CASSISATINTGELFF. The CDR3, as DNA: TGTGCCAGTAGTATAAGCGCGACGATTAACACCGGGGAGCTGTTTTTT.

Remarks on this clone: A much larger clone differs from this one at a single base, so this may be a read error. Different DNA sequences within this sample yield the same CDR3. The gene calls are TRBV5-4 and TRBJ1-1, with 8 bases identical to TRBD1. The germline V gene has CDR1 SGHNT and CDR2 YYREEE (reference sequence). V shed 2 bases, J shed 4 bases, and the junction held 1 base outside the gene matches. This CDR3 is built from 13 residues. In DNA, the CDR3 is TGTGCCAGCAGCTTCGGACAGGGCACTGAAGCTTTCTTT. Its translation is CASSFGQGTEAFF.

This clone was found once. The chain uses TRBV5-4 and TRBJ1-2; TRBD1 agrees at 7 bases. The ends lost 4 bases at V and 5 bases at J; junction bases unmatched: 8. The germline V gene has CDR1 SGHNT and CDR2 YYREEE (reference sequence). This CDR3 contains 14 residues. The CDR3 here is CASSPMEGAYGYTF. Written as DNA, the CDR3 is TGTGCCAGCAGCCCCATGGAGGGGGCTTATGGCTACACCTTC.

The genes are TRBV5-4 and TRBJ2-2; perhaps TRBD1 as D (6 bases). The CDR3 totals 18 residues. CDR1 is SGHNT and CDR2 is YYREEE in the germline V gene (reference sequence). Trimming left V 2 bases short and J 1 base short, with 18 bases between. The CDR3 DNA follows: TGTGCCAGCAGCTTCGCCCTCGACAGGCGGGTGAACACCGGGGAGCTGTTTTTT. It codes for CASSFALDRRVNTGELFF. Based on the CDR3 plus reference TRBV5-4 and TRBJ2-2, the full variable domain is ETGVTQSPTHLIKTRGQQVTLRCSSQSGHNTVSWYQQALGQGPQFIFQYYREEENGRGNFPPRFSGLQFPNYSSELNVNALELDDSALYLCASSFALDRRVNTGELFFGEGSRLTVL.

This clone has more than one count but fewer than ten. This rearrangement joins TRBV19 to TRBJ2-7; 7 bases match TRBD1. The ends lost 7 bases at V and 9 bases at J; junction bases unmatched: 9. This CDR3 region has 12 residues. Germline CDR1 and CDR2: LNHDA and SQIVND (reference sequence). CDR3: CASTSDRNLQYF. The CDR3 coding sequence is TGTGCCAGTACCTCGGACAGGAATTTGCAGTACTTC.

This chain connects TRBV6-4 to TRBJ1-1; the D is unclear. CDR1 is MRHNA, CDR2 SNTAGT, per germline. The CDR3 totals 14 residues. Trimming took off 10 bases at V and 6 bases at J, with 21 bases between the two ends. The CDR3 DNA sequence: TGTGCCACCCGAAACACTCGTGGAGGGTCTGAAGCTTTCTTT. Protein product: CATRNTRGGSEAFF.

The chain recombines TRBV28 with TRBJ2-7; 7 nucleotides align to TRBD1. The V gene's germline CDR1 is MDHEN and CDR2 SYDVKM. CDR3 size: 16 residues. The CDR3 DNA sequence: TGTGCAGGTCTCGAGGGGGCGCAAGTAGGCTCCTACGAGCAGTACTTC. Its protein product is CAGLEGAQVGSYEQYF.

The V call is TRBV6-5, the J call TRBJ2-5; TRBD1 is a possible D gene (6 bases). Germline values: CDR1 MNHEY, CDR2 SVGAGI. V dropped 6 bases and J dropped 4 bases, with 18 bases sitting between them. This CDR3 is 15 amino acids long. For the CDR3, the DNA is TGTGCCAGCAGAGCAAAGACTGGGGGCATAGAGACCCAGTACTTC. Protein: CASRAKTGGIETQYF.

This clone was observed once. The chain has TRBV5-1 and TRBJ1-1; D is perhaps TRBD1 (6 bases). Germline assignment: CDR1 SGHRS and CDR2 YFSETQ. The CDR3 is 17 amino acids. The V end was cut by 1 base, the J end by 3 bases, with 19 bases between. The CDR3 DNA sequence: TGCGCCAGCAGCTTGACTCTAACGGCCAGGGGCCACACTGAAGCTTTCTTT. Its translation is CASSLTLTARGHTEAFF.

DNA of the CDR3: TGTGCTAGTGGTTCCCAGGGGGATACGCAGTATTTT. It specifies CASGSQGDTQYF. The V call is TRBV12-5, the J call TRBJ2-3; tentatively, D is TRBD1 (6 bases). V lost 4 bases to trimming and J lost 6 bases, with 8 bases between them. This CDR3 is 12 amino acids long. From germline, CDR1 is LGHNT and CDR2 FRNRAP.

CDR3 coding DNA: TGCAGTGCTAGTGGAGACAGGGGGTCCACTAATGAAAAACTGTTTTTT. This translates into CSASGDRGSTNEKLFF. This sequence joins TRBV20-1 and TRBJ1-4; TRBD1 agrees at 9 bases. Losses at the gene ends were 3 bases for V and 2 bases for J; bases not matched to a gene: 7. This CDR3 has 16 amino acids. Looked up from germline, CDR1 is DFQATT and CDR2 is SNEGSKA (reference sequence).

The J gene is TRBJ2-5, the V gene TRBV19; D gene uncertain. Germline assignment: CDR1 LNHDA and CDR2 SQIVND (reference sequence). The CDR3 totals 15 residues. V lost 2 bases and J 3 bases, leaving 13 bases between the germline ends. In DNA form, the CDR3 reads TGTGCCAGTAGTATACTCTTACAGAACAAAGAGACCCAGTACTTC. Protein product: CASSILLQNKETQYF.

CDR3: CASRRDSSTDTQYF. In DNA, the CDR3 is TGTGCCAGCAGACGCGACAGTAGCACAGATACGCAGTATTTT. The rearrangement links TRBV2 to TRBJ2-3; weak D call: TRBD1 (5 bases). The CDR3 consists of 14 residues. The V end was cut by 6 bases, the J end by 0 bases, with 10 bases between. The germline V gene encodes CDR1 SNHLY and CDR2 FYNNEI.

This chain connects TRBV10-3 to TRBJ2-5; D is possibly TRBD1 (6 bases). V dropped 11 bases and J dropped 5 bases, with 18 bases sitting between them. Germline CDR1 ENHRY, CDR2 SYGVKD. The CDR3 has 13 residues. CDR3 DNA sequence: TGTGCCGGGGTCGTGGGGGCTGTCGAGACCCAGTACTTC. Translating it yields CAGVVGAVETQYF.

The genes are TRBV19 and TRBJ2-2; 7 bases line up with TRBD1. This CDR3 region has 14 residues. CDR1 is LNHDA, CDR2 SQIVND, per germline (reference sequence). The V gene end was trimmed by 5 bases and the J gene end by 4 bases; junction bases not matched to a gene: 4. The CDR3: CASSPSGGTGELFF. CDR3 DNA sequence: TGTGCCAGTAGTCCCTCAGGGGGCACCGGGGAGCTGTTTTTT.

CDR3 protein: CASSATGSNQPQHF. CDR3 DNA sequence: TGTGCCAGCAGCGCAACAGGGAGCAATCAGCCCCAGCATTTT. This rearrangement joins TRBV9 to TRBJ1-5; possibly TRBD1 for D (6 bases). Germline CDR1 is SGDLS and CDR2 is YYNGEE. The CDR3 consists of 14 residues. V was shortened by 3 bases and J by 1 base, with 8 bases between the two germline ends.

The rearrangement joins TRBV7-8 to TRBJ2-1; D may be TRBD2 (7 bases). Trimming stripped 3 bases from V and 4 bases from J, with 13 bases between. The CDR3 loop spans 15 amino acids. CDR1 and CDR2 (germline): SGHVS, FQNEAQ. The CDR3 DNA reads TGTGCCAGCAGCTTGAGGGGGGGGCTTTACAATGAGCAGTTCTTC. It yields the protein CASSLRGGLYNEQFF.